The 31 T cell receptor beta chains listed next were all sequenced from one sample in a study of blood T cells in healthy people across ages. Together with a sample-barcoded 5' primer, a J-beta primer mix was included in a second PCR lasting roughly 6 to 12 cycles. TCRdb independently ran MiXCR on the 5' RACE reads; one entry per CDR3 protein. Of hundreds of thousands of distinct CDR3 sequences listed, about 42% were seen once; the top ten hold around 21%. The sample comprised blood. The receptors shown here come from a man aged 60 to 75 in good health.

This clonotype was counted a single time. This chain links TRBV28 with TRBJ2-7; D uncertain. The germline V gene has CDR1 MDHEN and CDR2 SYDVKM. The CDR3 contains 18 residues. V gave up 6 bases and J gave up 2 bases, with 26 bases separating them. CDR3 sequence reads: CASSTQWVRRKQPYEQYF. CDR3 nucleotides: TGTGCCAGCAGCACCCAGTGGGTTCGTCGAAAGCAACCCTACGAGCAGTACTTC.

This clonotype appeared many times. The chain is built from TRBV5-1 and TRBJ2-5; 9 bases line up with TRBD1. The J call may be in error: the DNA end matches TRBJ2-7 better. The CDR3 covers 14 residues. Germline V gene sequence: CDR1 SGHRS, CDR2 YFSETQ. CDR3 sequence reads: CASSYEGQGYEQYF. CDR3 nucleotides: TGCGCCAGCAGTTACGAGGGACAGGGCTACGAGCAGTACTTC.

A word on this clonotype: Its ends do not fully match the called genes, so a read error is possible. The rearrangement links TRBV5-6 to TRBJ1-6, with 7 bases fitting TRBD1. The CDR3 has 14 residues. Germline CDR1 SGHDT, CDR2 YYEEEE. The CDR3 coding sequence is TGTGCCAACAGCTTGGCCAGGGGGGATTCACCCCTCCACTTT. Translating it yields CANSLARGDSPLHF.

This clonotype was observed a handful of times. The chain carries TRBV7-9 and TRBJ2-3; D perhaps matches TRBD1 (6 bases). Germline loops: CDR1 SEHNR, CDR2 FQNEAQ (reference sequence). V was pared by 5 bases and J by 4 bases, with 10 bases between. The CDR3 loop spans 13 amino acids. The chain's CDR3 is CASSQGHSDTQYF. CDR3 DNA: TGTGCCAGCAGCCAGGGACATTCAGATACGCAGTATTTT.

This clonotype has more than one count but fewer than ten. CDR3 amino acids: CASSQDRQGVKNIQYF. CDR3 in DNA: TGTGCCAGCAGCCAAGATCGACAGGGGGTCAAAAACATTCAGTACTTC. The chain has TRBV14 and TRBJ2-4; 9 positions match TRBD1. With V trimmed by 0 bases and J by 3 bases, 3 bases remained unmatched. Looked up from germline, CDR1 is SGHDN and CDR2 is FVKESK. The CDR3 runs to 16 residues. The whole variable domain, remainder taken from reference TRBV14 and TRBJ2-4, is EAGVTQFPSHSVIEKGQTVTLRCDPISGHDNLYWYRRVMGKEIKFLLHFVKESKQDESGMPNNRFLAERTGGTYSTLKVQPAELEDSGVYFCASSQDRQGVKNIQYFGAGTRLSVL.

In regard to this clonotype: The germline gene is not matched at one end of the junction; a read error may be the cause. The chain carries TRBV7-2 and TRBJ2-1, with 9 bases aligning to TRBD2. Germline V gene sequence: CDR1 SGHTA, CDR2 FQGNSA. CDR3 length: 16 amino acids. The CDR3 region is CANSLAGGGAYNEQFF. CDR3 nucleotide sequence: TGTGCCAACAGCTTAGCAGGCGGGGGGGCCTACAATGAGCAGTTCTTC. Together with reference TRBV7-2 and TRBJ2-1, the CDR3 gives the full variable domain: GAGVSQSPSNKVTEKGKDVELRCDPISGHTALYWYRQSLGQGLEFLIYFQGNSAPDKSGLPSDRFSAERTGGSVSTLTIQRTQQEDSAVYLCANSLAGGGAYNEQFFGPGTRLTVL.

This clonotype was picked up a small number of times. CDR3 sequence: CASSPTAGKLFF. In DNA form, the CDR3 reads TGTGCCAGCAGTCCGACAGCGGGAAAACTGTTTTTT. The chain is built from TRBV12-3 or TRBV12-4 and TRBJ1-4, with D maybe TRBD1 (5 bases). V gave up 5 bases and J gave up 10 bases, with 11 bases separating them. This CDR3 contains 12 residues.

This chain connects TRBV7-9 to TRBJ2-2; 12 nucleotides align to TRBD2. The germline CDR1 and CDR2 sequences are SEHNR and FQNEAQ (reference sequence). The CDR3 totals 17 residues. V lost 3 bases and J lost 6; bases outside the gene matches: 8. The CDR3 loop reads CASSFPSGGAGAGELFF. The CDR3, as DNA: TGTGCCAGCAGCTTCCCTAGCGGGGGGGCCGGCGCCGGGGAGCTGTTTTTT. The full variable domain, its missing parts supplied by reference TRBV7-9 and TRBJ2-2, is DTGVSQNPRHKITKRGQNVTFRCDPISEHNRLYWYRQTLGQGPEFLTYFQNEAQLEKSRLLSDRFSAERPKGSFSTLEIQRTEQGDSAMYLCASSFPSGGAGAGELFFGEGSRLTVL.

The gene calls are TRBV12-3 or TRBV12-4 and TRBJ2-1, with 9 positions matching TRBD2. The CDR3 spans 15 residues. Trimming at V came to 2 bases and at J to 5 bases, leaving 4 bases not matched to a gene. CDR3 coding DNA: TGTGCCAGCAGTTTAAGCGGGGGGAAAAACAATGAGCAGTTCTTC. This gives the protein CASSLSGGKNNEQFF.

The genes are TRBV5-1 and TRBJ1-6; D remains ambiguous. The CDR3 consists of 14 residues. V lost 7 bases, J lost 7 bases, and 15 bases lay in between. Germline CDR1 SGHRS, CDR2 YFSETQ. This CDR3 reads CASQASPLNSPLHF. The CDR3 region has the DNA TGCGCCAGCCAAGCTTCCCCCCTCAATTCACCCCTCCACTTT.

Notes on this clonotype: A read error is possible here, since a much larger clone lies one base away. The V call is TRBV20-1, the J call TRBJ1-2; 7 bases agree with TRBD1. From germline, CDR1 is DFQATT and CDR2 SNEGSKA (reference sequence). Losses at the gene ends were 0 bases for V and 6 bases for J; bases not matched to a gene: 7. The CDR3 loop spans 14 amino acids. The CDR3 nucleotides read TGCAGTGCTAGAGATGCCGGGACAGCTCATGGCTACACCTTC. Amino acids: CSARDAGTAHGYTF.

CDR3 nucleotides: TGCGCCAGCAGCCCTTCGATTGGTCCCAGAGACACAGATACGCAGTATTTT. It translates to CASSPSIGPRDTDTQYF. The chain combines TRBV4-1 with TRBJ2-3; no clear D gene. The germline V and J ends were trimmed by 4 bases and 2 bases, with 19 bases remaining between them. Germline CDR1 and CDR2: MGHRA and YSYEKL. The CDR3 covers 17 residues.

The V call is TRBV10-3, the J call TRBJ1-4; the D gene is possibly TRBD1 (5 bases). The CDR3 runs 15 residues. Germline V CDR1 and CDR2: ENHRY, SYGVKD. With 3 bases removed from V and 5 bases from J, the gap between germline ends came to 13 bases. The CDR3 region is CAISESDRTNEKLFF. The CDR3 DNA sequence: TGTGCCATCAGTGAATCTGACAGAACCAATGAAAAACTGTTTTTT.

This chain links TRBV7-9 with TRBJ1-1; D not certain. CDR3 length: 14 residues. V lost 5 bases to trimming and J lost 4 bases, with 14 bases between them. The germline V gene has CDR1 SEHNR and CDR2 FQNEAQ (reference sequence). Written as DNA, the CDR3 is TGTGCCAGCAGCCAACGGGAGAGGACCACTGAAGCTTTCTTT. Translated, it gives CASSQRERTTEAFF. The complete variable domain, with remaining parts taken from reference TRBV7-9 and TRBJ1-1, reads DTGVSQNPRHKITKRGQNVTFRCDPISEHNRLYWYRQTLGQGPEFLTYFQNEAQLEKSRLLSDRFSAERPKGSFSTLEIQRTEQGDSAMYLCASSQRERTTEAFFGQGTRLTVV.

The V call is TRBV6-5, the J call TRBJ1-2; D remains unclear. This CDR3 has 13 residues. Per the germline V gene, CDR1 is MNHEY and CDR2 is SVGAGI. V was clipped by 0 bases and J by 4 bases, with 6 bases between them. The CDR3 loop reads CASSYSKTYGYTF. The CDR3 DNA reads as TGTGCCAGCAGTTACTCGAAAACCTATGGCTACACCTTC.

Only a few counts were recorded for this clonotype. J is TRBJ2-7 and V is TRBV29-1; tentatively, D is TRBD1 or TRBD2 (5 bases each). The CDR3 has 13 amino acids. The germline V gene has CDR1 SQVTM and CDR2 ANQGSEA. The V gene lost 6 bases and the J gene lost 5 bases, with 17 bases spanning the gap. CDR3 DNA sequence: TGCAGCGTATCACCGGGACCAGGAAACGAGCAGTACTTC. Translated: CSVSPGPGNEQYF.

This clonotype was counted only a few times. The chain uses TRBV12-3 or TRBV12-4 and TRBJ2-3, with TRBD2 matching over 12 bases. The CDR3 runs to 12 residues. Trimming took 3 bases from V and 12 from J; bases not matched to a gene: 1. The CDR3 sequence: CASSFGLAGQYF. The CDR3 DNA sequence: TGTGCCAGCAGTTTCGGACTAGCGGGACAGTATTTT.

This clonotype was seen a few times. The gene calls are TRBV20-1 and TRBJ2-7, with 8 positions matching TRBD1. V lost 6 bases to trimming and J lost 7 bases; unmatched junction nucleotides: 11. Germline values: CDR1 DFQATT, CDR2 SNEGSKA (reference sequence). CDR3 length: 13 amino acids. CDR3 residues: CSARRLGQAEQYF. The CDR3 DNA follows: TGCAGTGCGCGCAGGCTGGGACAGGCGGAGCAGTACTTC.

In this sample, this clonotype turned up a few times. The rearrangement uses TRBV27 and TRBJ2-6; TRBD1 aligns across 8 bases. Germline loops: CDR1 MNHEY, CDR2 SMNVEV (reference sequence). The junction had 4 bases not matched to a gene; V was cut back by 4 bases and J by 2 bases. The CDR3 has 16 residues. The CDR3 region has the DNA TGTGCCAGCAGTTCGTCGACAGGGGCTGGGGCCAACGTCCTGACTTTC. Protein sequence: CASSSSTGAGANVLTF. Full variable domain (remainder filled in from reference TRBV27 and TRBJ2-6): EAQVTQNPRYLITVTGKKLTVTCSQNMNHEYMSWYRQDPGLGLRQIYYSMNVEVTDKGDVPEGYKVSRKEKRNFPLILESPSPNQTSLYFCASSSSTGAGANVLTFGAGSRLTVL.

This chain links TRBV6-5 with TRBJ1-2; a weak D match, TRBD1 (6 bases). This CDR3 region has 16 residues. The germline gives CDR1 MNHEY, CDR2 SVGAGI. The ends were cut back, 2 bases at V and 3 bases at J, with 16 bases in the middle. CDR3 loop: CASSYRTGGADYGYTF. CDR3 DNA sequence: TGTGCCAGCAGTTACCGTACGGGGGGCGCCGACTATGGCTACACCTTC.

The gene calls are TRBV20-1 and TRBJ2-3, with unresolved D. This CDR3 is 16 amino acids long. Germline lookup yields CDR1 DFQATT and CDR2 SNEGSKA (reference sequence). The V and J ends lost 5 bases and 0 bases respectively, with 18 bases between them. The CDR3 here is CSADTSRRLSTDTQYF. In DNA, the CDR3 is TGCAGTGCTGACACATCCCGACGGCTTAGCACAGATACGCAGTATTTT.

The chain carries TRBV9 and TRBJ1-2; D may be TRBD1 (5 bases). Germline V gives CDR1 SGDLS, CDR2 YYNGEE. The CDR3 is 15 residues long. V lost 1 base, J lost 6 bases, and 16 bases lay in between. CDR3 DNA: TGTGCCAGCAGCGTACTTCCCGTGGGGCCGAATGGCTACACCTTC. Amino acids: CASSVLPVGPNGYTF. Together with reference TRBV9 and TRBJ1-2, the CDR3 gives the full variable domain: DSGVTQTPKHLITATGQRVTLRCSPRSGDLSVYWYQQSLDQGLQFLIQYYNGEERAKGNILERFSAQQFPDLHSELNLSSLELGDSALYFCASSVLPVGPNGYTFGSGTRLTVV.

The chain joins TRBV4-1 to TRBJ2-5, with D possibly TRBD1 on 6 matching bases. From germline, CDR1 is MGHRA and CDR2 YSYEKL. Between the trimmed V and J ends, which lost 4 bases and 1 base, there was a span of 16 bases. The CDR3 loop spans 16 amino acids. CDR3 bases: TGCGCCAGCAGCCCGACGACAGGTACCTTCCAAGAGACCCAGTACTTC. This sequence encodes CASSPTTGTFQETQYF.

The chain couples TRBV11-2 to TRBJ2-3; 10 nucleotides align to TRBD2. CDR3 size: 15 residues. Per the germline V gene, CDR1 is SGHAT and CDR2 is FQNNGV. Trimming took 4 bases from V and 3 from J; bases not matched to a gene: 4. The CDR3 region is CASSYTSGETDTQYF. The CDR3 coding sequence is TGTGCCAGCAGCTACACTAGCGGGGAAACAGATACGCAGTATTTT. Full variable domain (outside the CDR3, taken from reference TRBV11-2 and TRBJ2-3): EAGVAQSPRYKIIEKRQSVAFWCNPISGHATLYWYQQILGQGPKLLIQFQNNGVVDDSQLPKDRFSAERLKGVDSTLKIQPAKLEDSAVYLCASSYTSGETDTQYFGPGTRLTVL.

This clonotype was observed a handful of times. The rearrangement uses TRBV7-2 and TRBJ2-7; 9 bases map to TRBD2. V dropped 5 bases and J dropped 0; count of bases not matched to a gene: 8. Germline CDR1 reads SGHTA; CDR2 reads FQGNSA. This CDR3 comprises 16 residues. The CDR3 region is CASSLRLADFSYEQYF. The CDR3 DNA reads TGTGCCAGCAGCCTCCGACTAGCGGATTTCTCCTACGAGCAGTACTTC.

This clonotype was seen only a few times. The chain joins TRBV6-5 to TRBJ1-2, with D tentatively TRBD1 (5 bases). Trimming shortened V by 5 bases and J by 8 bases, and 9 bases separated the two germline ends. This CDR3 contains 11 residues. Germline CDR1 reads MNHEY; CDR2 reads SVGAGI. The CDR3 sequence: CASSDTGGYTF. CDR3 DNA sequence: TGTGCCAGCAGTGATACAGGCGGCTACACCTTC.

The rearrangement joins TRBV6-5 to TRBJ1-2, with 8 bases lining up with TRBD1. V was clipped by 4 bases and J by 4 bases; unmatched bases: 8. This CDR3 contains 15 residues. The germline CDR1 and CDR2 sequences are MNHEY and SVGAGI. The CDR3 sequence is CASSFNTDRVYGYTF. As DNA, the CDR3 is TGTGCCAGCAGTTTTAATACGGACAGGGTCTATGGCTACACCTTC.

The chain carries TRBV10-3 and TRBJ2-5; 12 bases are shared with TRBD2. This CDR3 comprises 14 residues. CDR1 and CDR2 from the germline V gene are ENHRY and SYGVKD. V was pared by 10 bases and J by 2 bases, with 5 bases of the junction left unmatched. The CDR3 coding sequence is TGTGCCACCTCGACTAGCGGGGGTCAAGAGACCCAGTACTTC. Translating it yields CATSTSGGQETQYF.

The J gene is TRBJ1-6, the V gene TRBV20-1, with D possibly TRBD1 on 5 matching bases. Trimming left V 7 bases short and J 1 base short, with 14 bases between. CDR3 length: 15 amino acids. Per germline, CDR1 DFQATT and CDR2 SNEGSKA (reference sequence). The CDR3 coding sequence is TGCAGTGTTCCGGGACTAGAATCCTATAATTCACCCCTCCACTTT. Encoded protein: CSVPGLESYNSPLHF.

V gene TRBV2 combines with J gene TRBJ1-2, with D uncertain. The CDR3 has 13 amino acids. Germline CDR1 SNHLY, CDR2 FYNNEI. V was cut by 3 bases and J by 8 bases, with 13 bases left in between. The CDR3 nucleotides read TGTGCCAGCAGTGATAGTATAAATTTGGGCTACACCTTC. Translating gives CASSDSINLGYTF.

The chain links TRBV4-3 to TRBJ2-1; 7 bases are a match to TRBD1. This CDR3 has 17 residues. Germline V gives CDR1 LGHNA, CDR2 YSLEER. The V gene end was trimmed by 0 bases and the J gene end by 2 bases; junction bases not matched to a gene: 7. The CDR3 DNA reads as TGCGCCAGCAGCCAAGAAGTAGGACAGGAGCCCTACAATGAGCAGTTCTTC. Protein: CASSQEVGQEPYNEQFF.